This T cell receptor beta chain is from a study of blood T cell repertoires in COVID-19 (dated by TCRdb to about 2020). About the investigation overall: Samples covering the acute and convalescent phases of COVID-19 were provided by collaborators in the United States, Italy and Spain. The material from the prospective study consisted of cDNA or gDNA derived from T cells, B-cell-depleted T cells, or PBMCs. The dataset comprised deeply sampled blood TCRbeta repertoires from subjects exposed to, actively infected with, or recovered from COVID-19. The repertoires were released in a freely available public database meant as a resource for research on the immune response to SARS-CoV-2. Samples came from the ongoing ImmuneRACE study (first 160 participants) plus 1,254 subjects from 6 global collaborators. Nearly every sample came with metadata listing a de-identified subject ID, COVID-19 status, age in years and sex. HLA class I and class II types, where available, came from metadata supplied by the sample provider rather than from assay-based typing.

Via the germline V gene, CDR1 is SGHDT and CDR2 YYEEEE. V gives up 0 bases and J gives up 8 bases, and the segment between their germline ends measures 13 bases. Measured from the cysteine to the phenylalanine, the CDR3 is 14 residues long. Only CDR3 DNA remains: 42 bases, in frame from the first base. Concerning this clone: Its antigen remains undetermined. Per-base quality was not reported, and no clone a single base away is much larger than it.

Points the paper makes about the study in general: How much clinical and demographic metadata was included differed by source and by participant, and the metadata was provided uncurated.

Whole blood was collected in K2EDTA tubes by collaborating institutions according to the institutions' own protocols. For TCRbeta analysis, collaborators shipped samples in one of three forms: frozen whole blood, isolated PBMCs, or DNA extracted from either of those sample types. TCRbeta CDR3 regions were amplified from genomic DNA using the immunoSEQ Assay, a bias-controlled multiplex PCR. In the authors' own workflow: Nucleated cell counts per sample were estimated from amplification of reference gene primers within the assay. To quantify the absolute abundance of each unique TCRbeta CDR3 rearrangement, sequence reads were collapsed and filtered. For each sample, productive Simpson clonality was calculated by taking the square root of Simpson's diversity index across productive rearrangements. What TCRdb holds here is the immuneACCESS table cut down to in-frame rearrangements. Part of the clones is not present; checked against another copy, under half of the missing clones reflect an unresolved V gene, and the others are unexplained. V, J and clone size are those of that table, while D and trimming were read from the DNA. The sample table holds about 130,000 clones, of which approximately 85% were seen once. The ten largest account for about 13% of the sample.

This chain joins TRBV5-6 to TRBJ2-3; TRBD2 could be the D gene, as 5 bases match. This TCR derives from a human donor in a cohort sampled during active COVID-19. The material sequenced was peripheral blood. The CDR3 reads as follows: CASSLGENPGTQYF. The sequence in DNA is TGTGCCAGCAGCTTGGGGGAGAATCCGGGTACGCAGTATTTT.